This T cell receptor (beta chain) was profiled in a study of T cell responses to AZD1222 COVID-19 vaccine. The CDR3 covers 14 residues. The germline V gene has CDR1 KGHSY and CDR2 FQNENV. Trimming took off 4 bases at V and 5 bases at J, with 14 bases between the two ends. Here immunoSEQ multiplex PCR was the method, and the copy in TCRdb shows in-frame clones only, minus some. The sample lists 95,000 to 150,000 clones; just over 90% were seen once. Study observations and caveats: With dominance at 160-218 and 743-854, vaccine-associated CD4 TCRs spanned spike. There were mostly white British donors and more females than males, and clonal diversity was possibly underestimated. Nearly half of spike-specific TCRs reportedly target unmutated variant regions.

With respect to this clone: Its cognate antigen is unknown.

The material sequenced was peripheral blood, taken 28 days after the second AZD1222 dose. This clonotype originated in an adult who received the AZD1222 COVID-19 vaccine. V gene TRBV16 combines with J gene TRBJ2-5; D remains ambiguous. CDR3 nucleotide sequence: TGTGCCAGCAGCCGGCCCCCGATGGGGGAGACCCAGTACTTC. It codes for CASSRPPMGETQYF.